These 11 T cell receptor beta chains were all obtained from the same sample, sequenced in a study of brain T cells in children with intractable seizures. Sequenced by immunoSEQ multiplex PCR; TCRdb stores in-frame clones only, minus some. The table shows tens of thousands of clones, with about 90% occurring only once. The material sequenced was peripheral blood, taken at surgery. Receptor source: a girl aged 2-10 years with Rasmussen encephalitis and intractable seizures.

The chain links TRBV5-1 to TRBJ2-7; TRBD1 aligns across 9 bases. This CDR3 contains 13 residues. Germline-derived CDR1 and CDR2 are SGHRS and YFSETQ. The junction had 0 bases not matched to a gene; V was cut back by 0 bases and J by 5 bases. The CDR3 coding sequence is TGCGCCAGCAGCTTGGGGGACAGGGACGAGCAGTACTTC. Translation: CASSLGDRDEQYF.

The V call is TRBV18, the J call TRBJ1-1, with TRBD1 matching over 7 bases. V was pared by 3 bases and J by 6 bases, with 4 bases of the junction left unmatched. There are 13 residues in the CDR3. Germline assignment: CDR1 KGHSH and CDR2 LQKENI. The CDR3 sequence: CASSPDREAEAFF. CDR3 sequence (DNA): TGTGCCAGCTCACCTGACAGGGAAGCTGAAGCTTTCTTT.

The chain is built from TRBV6-1 and TRBJ2-1, with 7 bases fitting TRBD2. CDR1 MNHNS and CDR2 SASEGT come from the germline V gene. Trimming removed 0 bases from V and 13 bases from J; junction bases left unmatched: 12. The CDR3 spans 15 residues. The CDR3 DNA reads TGTGCCAGCAGTGAAGCGACCTTGGGGGGGACTAACCAGTTCTTC. This sequence encodes CASSEATLGGTNQFF.

This chain uses TRBV24-1 with TRBJ2-1; perhaps TRBD1 as D (6 bases). The CDR3 has 12 residues. The germline V and J ends were trimmed by 9 bases and 10 bases, with 15 bases remaining between them. Germline V gives CDR1 KGHDR, CDR2 SFDVKD. CDR3 region: CATRQALGEQFF. In DNA, the CDR3 is TGTGCCACCCGACAGGCCCTCGGGGAGCAGTTCTTC.

The CDR3 bases are TGTGCCAGCAGGGGACTAGCGGGGTTCGAGCAGTACTTC. This encodes CASRGLAGFEQYF. V usage is TRBV3-1 (or the pseudogene TRBV3-2) and J usage is TRBJ2-7; 13 nucleotides align to TRBD2. The CDR3 covers 13 residues. With V trimmed by 6 bases and J by 6 bases, 2 bases remained unmatched. Per germline, CDR1 LGHDT and CDR2 YNNKEL (reference sequence).

The CDR3, as DNA: TGTGCCAGCAGTGAAGGAACCCGACGGACCAGCTCCTACGAGCAGTACTTC. The encoded protein is CASSEGTRRTSSYEQYF. The rearrangement joins TRBV6-1 to TRBJ2-7, with D unresolved. Trimming took 1 base from V and 0 from J, leaving 16 bases between them. The V gene's germline CDR1 is MNHNS and CDR2 SASEGT. The CDR3 covers 17 residues.

V usage is TRBV27 and J usage is TRBJ1-4; maybe TRBD1 (5 bases). The CDR3 is 12 amino acids. Germline CDR1 and CDR2: MNHEY and SMNVEV (reference sequence). V gave up 3 bases and J gave up 11 bases, with 10 bases separating them. The CDR3 loop reads CASSFRDGKLFF. The CDR3 DNA reads as TGTGCCAGCAGTTTTCGGGACGGTAAACTGTTTTTT.

The chain employs TRBV24-1 and TRBJ2-3; D is possibly TRBD1 or TRBD2 (7 bases each). Germline V gene lookup returns CDR1 KGHDR and CDR2 SFDVKD. Trimming pared 4 bases from V and 5 bases from J, leaving 18 bases between. CDR3 length: 16 amino acids. Here the CDR3 reads CATSDQGGGNEDTQYF. CDR3 bases: TGTGCCACCAGTGACCAGGGGGGGGGCAATGAAGATACGCAGTATTTT.

The rearrangement links TRBV6-5 to TRBJ2-7, with 12 nucleotides matching TRBD2. V lost 7 bases, J lost 3 bases, and 4 bases stayed unmatched. The CDR3 is made up of 14 amino acids. The germline V gene encodes CDR1 MNHEY and CDR2 SVGAGI. The CDR3 is CASTRLAGVYEQYF. The CDR3 DNA follows: TGTGCCAGCACCCGACTAGCGGGAGTCTACGAGCAGTACTTC.

The chain employs TRBV5-8 and TRBJ1-1; D is perhaps TRBD1 (5 bases). V was clipped by 1 base and J by 0 bases, with 7 bases between them. The CDR3 sequence is 14 residues long. CDR1 is SGHTS and CDR2 is YDEGEE in the germline V gene. The chain's CDR3 is CASSLRQMNTEAFF. In DNA, the CDR3 is TGTGCCAGCAGCTTGCGACAGATGAACACTGAAGCTTTCTTT.

In its sample, this clone ranks as medium-sized. The genes are TRBV6-5 and TRBJ2-7, with D possibly TRBD1 on 6 matching bases. The V gene's germline CDR1 is MNHEY and CDR2 SVGAGI. V shed 4 bases and J shed 2 bases, with 15 bases lying between them. The CDR3 consists of 15 residues. CDR3 protein: CASSSIQTGTYEQYF. The CDR3 DNA follows: TGTGCCAGCAGTTCTATACAAACAGGGACCTACGAGCAGTACTTC.